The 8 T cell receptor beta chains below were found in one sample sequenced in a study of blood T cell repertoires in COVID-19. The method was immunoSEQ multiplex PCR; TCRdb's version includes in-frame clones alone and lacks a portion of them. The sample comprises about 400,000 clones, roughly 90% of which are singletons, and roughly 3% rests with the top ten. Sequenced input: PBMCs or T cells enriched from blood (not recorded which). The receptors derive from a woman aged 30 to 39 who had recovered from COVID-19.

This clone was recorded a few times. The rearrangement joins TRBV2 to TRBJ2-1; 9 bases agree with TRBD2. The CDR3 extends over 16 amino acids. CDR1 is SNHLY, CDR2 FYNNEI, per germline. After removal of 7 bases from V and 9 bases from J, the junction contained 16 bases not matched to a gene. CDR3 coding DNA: TGTGCCAGCACTATTCCTGTGGCGGGAGGGCCGTCTGAGCAGTTCTTC. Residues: CASTIPVAGGPSEQFF.

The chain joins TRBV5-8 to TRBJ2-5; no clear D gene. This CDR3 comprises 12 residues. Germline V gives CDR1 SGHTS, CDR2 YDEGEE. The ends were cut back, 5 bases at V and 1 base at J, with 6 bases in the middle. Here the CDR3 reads CASRFSQETQYF. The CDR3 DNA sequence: TGTGCCAGCAGATTCTCCCAAGAGACCCAGTACTTC.

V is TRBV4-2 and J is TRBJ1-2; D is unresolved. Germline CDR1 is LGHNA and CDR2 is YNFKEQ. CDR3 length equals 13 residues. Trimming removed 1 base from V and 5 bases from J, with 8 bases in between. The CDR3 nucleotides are TGTGCCAGCAGCCAAGGAGGTCAGTATGGCTACACCTTC. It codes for CASSQGGQYGYTF.

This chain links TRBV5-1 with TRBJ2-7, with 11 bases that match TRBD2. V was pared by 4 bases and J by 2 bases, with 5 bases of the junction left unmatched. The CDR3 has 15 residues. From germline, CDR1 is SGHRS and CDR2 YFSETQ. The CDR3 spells CASSQTSGTTYEQYF. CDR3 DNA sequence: TGCGCCAGCAGCCAGACTAGCGGGACTACCTACGAGCAGTACTTC.

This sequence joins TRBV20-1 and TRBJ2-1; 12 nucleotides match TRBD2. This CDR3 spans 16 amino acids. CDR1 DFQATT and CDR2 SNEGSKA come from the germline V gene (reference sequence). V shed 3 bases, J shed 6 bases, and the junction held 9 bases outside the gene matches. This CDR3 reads CSASYPSGRGINEQFF. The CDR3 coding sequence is TGCAGTGCTAGTTACCCTAGCGGGAGGGGGATCAATGAGCAGTTCTTC.

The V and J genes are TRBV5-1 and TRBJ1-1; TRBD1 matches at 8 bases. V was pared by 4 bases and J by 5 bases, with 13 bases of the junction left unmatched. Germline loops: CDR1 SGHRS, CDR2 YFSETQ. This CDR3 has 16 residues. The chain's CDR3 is CASSPTPDRVRTEAFF. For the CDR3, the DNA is TGCGCCAGCAGCCCTACCCCGGACAGGGTTCGAACTGAAGCTTTCTTT.

DNA of the CDR3: TGTGCCAGCAGCCCGGGACAGGGGACCGGTGAAGCTTTCTTT. Translated, it gives CASSPGQGTGEAFF. J is TRBJ1-1 and V is TRBV2; the match to TRBD1 covers 10 bases. The J segment lost 7 bases and the V segment lost 6 bases, leaving 8 bases of the junction unmatched. The CDR3 is 14 residues long. CDR1 and CDR2 (germline): SNHLY, FYNNEI.

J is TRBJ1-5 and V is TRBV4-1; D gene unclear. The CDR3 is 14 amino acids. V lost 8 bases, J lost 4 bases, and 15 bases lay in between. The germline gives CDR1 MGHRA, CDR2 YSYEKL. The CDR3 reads CASGPGLGNQPQHF. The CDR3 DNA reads TGCGCCAGCGGCCCGGGGTTAGGAAATCAGCCCCAGCATTTT.